A single sample is the source of the 22 T cell receptor beta chains below, sequenced in a study of shared clonotypes between healthy human individuals. The protocol was immunoSEQ multiplex PCR, while the TCRdb copy is restricted to in-frame clones and leaves out a portion. The sample lists around 500,000 clones, 70% to 85% occurring once. The sequenced sample was PBMCs. These receptors came from a woman aged 40 to 50 in good health. Some clones in this sample may be carry-over from other donors' samples.

In the case of this clone: The junction and the germline gene differ at one end; a read error may be behind it. The chain recombines TRBV29-1 with TRBJ2-3; 16 bases fit TRBD2. The germline gives CDR1 SQVTM, CDR2 ANQGSEA. There are 16 residues in the CDR3. CDR3 coding DNA: TGCGGCGTGGCCGGGACTAGCGGGAGGGATGGAGATACGCAGTATTTT. It specifies CGVAGTSGRDGDTQYF.

This clone was counted only a few times. V gene TRBV30 combines with J gene TRBJ1-5; 10 nucleotides align to TRBD1. V dropped 2 bases and J dropped 6; count of bases not matched to a gene: 4. CDR1 GTSNPN and CDR2 SVGIG come from the germline V gene (reference sequence). The length of the CDR3 is 14 residues. The CDR3 loop reads CAWSRTGGPQPQHF. Written as DNA, the CDR3 is TGTGCCTGGAGTCGGACAGGGGGTCCTCAGCCCCAGCATTTT.

The J gene is TRBJ2-7, the V gene TRBV19, with 8 bases lining up with TRBD1. The J segment lost 2 bases and the V segment lost 7 bases, leaving 7 bases of the junction unmatched. The CDR3 is made up of 14 amino acids. CDR1 is LNHDA and CDR2 is SQIVND in the germline V gene (reference sequence). CDR3 sequence reads: CASTPGQAPYEQYF. The CDR3 coding sequence is TGTGCCAGTACCCCGGGACAGGCTCCCTACGAGCAGTACTTC.

This chain connects TRBV4-3 to TRBJ2-3, with D maybe TRBD1 (6 bases). Between the trimmed V and J ends, which lost 1 base and 0 bases, there was a span of 14 bases. CDR1 is LGHNA and CDR2 is YSLEER in the germline V gene. CDR3 size: 17 residues. CDR3 nucleotides: TGCGCCAGCAGCCAAGGGGATATGGGGGCTAGCACAGATACGCAGTATTTT. This encodes CASSQGDMGASTDTQYF.

This clone showed up many times. The chain links TRBV6-6 to TRBJ2-3; D perhaps matches TRBD2 (6 bases). The CDR3 is 14 amino acids. Trimming removed 7 bases from V and 4 bases from J, with 15 bases in between. The germline CDR1 and CDR2 sequences are MNHNY and SVGAGI (reference sequence). In nucleotides, the CDR3 is TGTGCCAGCACCCTAGCGCTAGGGTCAGATACGCAGTATTTT. Amino acid sequence: CASTLALGSDTQYF.

The V call is TRBV6-6, the J call TRBJ1-5; no clear D. CDR3 length: 13 amino acids. Germline V gene lookup returns CDR1 MNHNY and CDR2 SVGAGI (reference sequence). V lost 2 bases and J 6 bases, leaving 8 bases between the germline ends. The CDR3 is CASSYQRAQPQHF. The CDR3 DNA is TGTGCCAGCAGTTACCAGAGGGCTCAGCCCCAGCATTTT.

The table lists this clone with a few counts. The V gene is TRBV19, the J gene TRBJ2-5, with D perhaps TRBD1 (6 bases). CDR3 length equals 15 residues. The germline V gene has CDR1 LNHDA and CDR2 SQIVND (reference sequence). V lost 11 bases, J lost 2 bases, and 21 bases lay in between. The CDR3 DNA reads TGTGCCTCTAACGCCCAAGGGGGTTGGCAAGAGACCCAGTACTTC. Encoded protein: CASNAQGGWQETQYF.

This clone was found a few times. V and J are TRBV6-1 and TRBJ1-1, with TRBD1 matching 7 bases. The CDR3 has 16 amino acids. Germline assignment: CDR1 MNHNS and CDR2 SASEGT. V lost 3 bases and J lost 2; bases outside the gene matches: 9. The CDR3 sequence is CASSEYGRGINTEAFF. The CDR3, as DNA: TGTGCCAGCAGTGAGTATGGCAGGGGGATAAACACTGAAGCTTTCTTT.

The chain joins TRBV7-9 to TRBJ2-2; D is undetermined. Per the germline V gene, CDR1 is SEHNR and CDR2 is FQNEAQ (reference sequence). Trimming shortened V by 6 bases and J by 1 base, and 6 bases separated the two germline ends. CDR3 length equals 13 residues. This CDR3 is CASRELNTGELFF. The CDR3 region has the DNA TGTGCCAGCAGGGAGCTGAACACCGGGGAGCTGTTTTTT.

Only one count was recorded for this clone. The chain is built from TRBV29-1 and TRBJ2-2; D not certain. The germline gives CDR1 SQVTM, CDR2 ANQGSEA. V was cut by 4 bases and J by 1 base, with 4 bases left in between. This CDR3 contains 12 residues. CDR3 bases: TGCAGCGTTGGACTGAACACCGGGGAGCTGTTTTTT. Residues: CSVGLNTGELFF.

This clone has only a few counts. The chain's CDR3 is CASWGGMNTEAFF. The CDR3 DNA is TGTGCCAGCTGGGGCGGTATGAACACTGAAGCTTTCTTT. The chain combines TRBV7-2 with TRBJ1-1; a possible D gene is TRBD1 (5 bases). The CDR3 extends over 13 amino acids. Germline CDR1 SGHTA, CDR2 FQGNSA. Trimming stripped 8 bases from V and 0 bases from J, with 10 bases between.

The chain joins TRBV18 to TRBJ2-1; 7 nucleotides line up with TRBD2. V was pared by 0 bases and J by 4 bases, with 9 bases of the junction left unmatched. The CDR3 has 17 amino acids. Germline-derived CDR1 and CDR2 are KGHSH and LQKENI. The CDR3: CASSPPRRERYYNEQFF. The CDR3 coding sequence is TGTGCCAGCTCACCACCCAGGCGGGAGAGATATTACAATGAGCAGTTCTTC.

The chain has TRBV10-3 and TRBJ1-2, with D tentatively TRBD1 (5 bases). This CDR3 is built from 13 residues. CDR1 is ENHRY and CDR2 is SYGVKD in the germline V gene. V dropped 2 bases and J dropped 3 bases, with 7 bases sitting between them. The CDR3 loop reads CAISERDYYGYTF. CDR3 DNA: TGTGCCATCAGTGAGCGGGACTACTATGGCTACACCTTC.

This clone was seen only a few times. The genes are TRBV5-1 and TRBJ1-1; weak D call: TRBD1 (5 bases). Trimming shortened V by 10 bases and J by 1 base, and 17 bases separated the two germline ends. Per the germline V gene, CDR1 is SGHRS and CDR2 is YFSETQ. The CDR3 loop spans 14 amino acids. CDR3 DNA sequence: TGCGCCTCGGGGGACGGGAGGAGGAACACTGAAGCTTTCTTT. It yields the protein CASGDGRRNTEAFF.

This clone was seen more than once but under ten times. A single base is all that separates this from a far larger clone, so a read error is likely. The chain employs TRBV10-2 and TRBJ2-1; D is ambiguous. From germline, CDR1 is WSHSY and CDR2 SAAADI. CDR3 length equals 15 residues. CDR3 sequence: CAGSEYGLPLNEQFF. CDR3 nucleotide sequence: TGCGCCGGCAGTGAGTATGGCTTGCCCCTCAATGAGCAGTTCTTC.

This clone was observed a few times. The chain combines TRBV5-1 with TRBJ2-2; 10 bases map to TRBD2. The CDR3 runs to 15 residues. V lost 4 bases to trimming and J lost 9 bases; unmatched junction nucleotides: 9. Germline V CDR1 and CDR2: SGHRS, YFSETQ. As DNA, the CDR3 is TGCGCCAGCAGCCACGGACTAGCGGAGAGCAGGGAGCTGTTTTTT. Translated, it gives CASSHGLAESRELFF.

This clone was seen a handful of times. The chain combines TRBV2 with TRBJ1-1; possibly TRBD1 for D (6 bases). The CDR3 covers 14 residues. The germline gives CDR1 SNHLY, CDR2 FYNNEI. The V end was cut by 6 bases, the J end by 7 bases, with 18 bases between. CDR3 bases: TGTGCCAGCAGGGAGGTCCAGGGGCCCATTGAAGCTTTCTTT. Protein sequence: CASREVQGPIEAFF.

This clone was recorded a few times. A junction boundary mismatches the germline segment, possibly from a read error. The chain has TRBV11-2 and TRBJ1-1, with 9 positions matching TRBD1. Germline V CDR1 and CDR2: SGHAT, FQNNGV. The CDR3 is 11 amino acids. CDR3 residues: CASSQGTGMIF. Here the CDR3 DNA reads TGTGCCAGCAGCCAAGGGACAGGGATGATCTTT. The whole variable domain, filled in from reference TRBV11-2 and TRBJ1-1, reads EAGVAQSPRYKIIEKRQSVAFWCNPISGHATLYWYQQILGQGPKLLIQFQNNGVVDDSQLPKDRFSAERLKGVDSTLKIQPAKLEDSAVYLCASSQGTGMIFGQGTRLTVV.

This chain uses TRBV5-1 with TRBJ1-2, with D hard to call. The germline CDR1 and CDR2 sequences are SGHRS and YFSETQ. Trimming removed 0 bases at V and 1 base at J, with 7 bases between. CDR3 length: 14 residues. The DNA of the CDR3 is TGCGCCAGCAGCTTGGAGGGCGGTAACTATGGCTACACCTTC. Its protein is CASSLEGGNYGYTF.

This chain connects TRBV2 to TRBJ1-1; a weak D match, TRBD1 (5 bases). Germline CDR1 and CDR2: SNHLY and FYNNEI. Trimming took off 8 bases at V and 0 bases at J, with 10 bases between the two ends. This CDR3 contains 13 residues. The CDR3 sequence is CASYMDMNTEAFF. The DNA for the CDR3 is TGTGCCAGCTACATGGACATGAACACTGAAGCTTTCTTT.

The chain couples TRBV5-1 to TRBJ2-3; D possibly matches TRBD1 or TRBD2 (5 bases each). Trimming left V 6 bases short and J 3 bases short, with 17 bases between. The CDR3 is made up of 15 amino acids. Germline V gives CDR1 SGHRS, CDR2 YFSETQ. CDR3 nucleotide sequence: TGCGCCAGCAACCCCACCGGGACCCCAACAGATACGCAGTATTTT. Protein sequence: CASNPTGTPTDTQYF.

V gene TRBV10-3 combines with J gene TRBJ1-1; 12 positions agree with TRBD1. The trim removed 4 bases at V and 3 bases at J, leaving 12 bases unmatched. CDR1 ENHRY and CDR2 SYGVKD come from the germline V gene. This CDR3 region has 18 residues. CDR3: CAISGRGGQGAFDTEAFF. The DNA of the CDR3 is TGTGCCATCAGTGGGCGTGGGGGACAGGGGGCTTTTGACACTGAAGCTTTCTTT.